This is a list of T cell receptor beta chains from one sample in a study of radiotherapy plus CTLA-4 blockade in lung cancer. Sequencing used immunoSEQ multiplex PCR; TCRdb keeps in-frame clones, though not all of them. The table has 15,000 to 20,000 clones, 86% seen once. The material was peripheral blood, obtained from a patient treated with radiotherapy plus ipilimumab. These receptors came from a human donor with non-small cell lung cancer whose response to radiotherapy plus ipilimumab could not be evaluated. CDR3s include the opening cysteine and the closing phenylalanine or tryptophan. A D gene is named only where the DNA matches it firmly.

v_gene	d_gene	CDR3aa
TRBV5-1	TRBD1	CASSPLDRGIETQYF
TRBV28	NA	CASATPGLNEKLFF
TRBV28	TRBD1	CASTSPGTGLYGYTF
TRBV6-6	NA	CASSYSKGQNTGELFF
TRBV7-2	TRBD1	CASNPGQEKTGYTF
TRBV18	TRBD1	CASSPIEGADGYTF
TRBV7-9	NA	CASSPENIQYF
TRBV28	NA	CASKPPEGYGYTF
TRBV28	NA	CASSLGLAYEQFF
TRBV2	NA	CASSEETTGNRRTYEQYF
TRBV10-3	NA	CAISSDMNTGELFF
TRBV5-6	TRBD1	CASSFDRVQETQYF
TRBV5-1	NA	CASSLGAVFGEAFF